The TCR beta chain under discussion was sequenced for a study of T cell responses to AZD1222 COVID-19 vaccine. Whole-study findings and limits: Receipt of two AZD1222 doses was followed by a rise in Spike-specific TCR breadth and depth.

Of note for this clone: Its antigen is unidentified.

CDR1 and CDR2 (germline): MNHEY, SVGAGI. V lost 6 bases to trimming and J lost 2 bases; unmatched junction nucleotides: 6. The CDR3 is 14 residues long. Data came from immunoSEQ multiplex PCR; TCRdb stores just in-frame clones and leaves some out. The data show some 110,000 clones, roughly 80% seen once. This chain links TRBV6-5 with TRBJ1-2; the match to TRBD1 covers 7 bases. The material sequenced was peripheral blood, taken on day 0 of AZD1222 vaccination. This TCR was sampled from an adult in good health. The CDR3 region is CASRPGQRNYGYTF. In DNA form, the CDR3 reads TGTGCCAGCAGGCCGGGACAGCGGAACTATGGCTACACCTTC.